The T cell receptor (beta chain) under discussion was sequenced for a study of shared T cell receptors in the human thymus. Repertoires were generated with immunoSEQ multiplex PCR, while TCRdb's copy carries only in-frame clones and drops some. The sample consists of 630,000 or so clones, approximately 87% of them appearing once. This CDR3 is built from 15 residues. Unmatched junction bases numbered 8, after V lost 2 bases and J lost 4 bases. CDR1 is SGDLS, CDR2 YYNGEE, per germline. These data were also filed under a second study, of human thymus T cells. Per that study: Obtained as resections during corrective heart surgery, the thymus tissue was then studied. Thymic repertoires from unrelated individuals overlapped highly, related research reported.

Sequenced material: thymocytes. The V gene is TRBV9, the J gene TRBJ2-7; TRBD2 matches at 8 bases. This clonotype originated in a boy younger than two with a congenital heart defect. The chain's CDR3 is CASSVRTGGPYEQYF. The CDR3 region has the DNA TGTGCCAGCAGCGTCCGGACGGGGGGGCCGTACGAGCAGTACTTC.